This entry features one T cell receptor beta chain sequence. This sample is drawn from a study of T cell changes during pregnancy in multiple sclerosis. The CDR3 is 14 residues long. V lost 6 bases and J lost 6; bases outside the gene matches: 4. The germline CDR1 and CDR2 sequences are MNHEY and SVGAGI. Repertoires were generated with immunoSEQ multiplex PCR, while TCRdb's copy carries only in-frame clones and drops some. The sample comprises 40,000 to 50,000 clones, about 90% of which are singletons, and 9% to 10% rests with the top ten. The V and J genes are TRBV6-5 and TRBJ2-1, with 11 bases matching TRBD1. This receptor was identified in a female donor with multiple sclerosis, enrolled in a pregnancy study. The specimen was CD8+ T cells from peripheral blood mononuclear cells, collected in the first trimester of pregnancy. The CDR3: CASSRGTGGNEQFF. CDR3 DNA sequence: TGTGCCAGCAGCCGAGGGACAGGGGGCAATGAGCAGTTCTTC.